The 8 T cell receptor beta chains presented below share a single source sample, sequenced in a study of T cell repertoires in cytomegalovirus infection. TCRdb passed the reads through MiXCR, listing each CDR3 protein once. The sample shows 150,000 to 200,000 distinct CDR3 sequences, 28% of them seen only once. Sample: PBMCs. Receptors were obtained from a human donor in good health (CMV status not recorded). Some clones in this sample may be carry-over from other donors' samples.

This sequence joins TRBV10-3 and TRBJ2-7, with D possibly being TRBD1 (5 bases). The CDR3 spans 13 residues. The V end was cut by 7 bases, the J end by 2 bases, with 12 bases between. Germline loops: CDR1 ENHRY, CDR2 SYGVKD. Here the CDR3 DNA reads TGTGCCATCAAGCAGGGTCCGCCCTACGAGCAGTACTTC. This sequence encodes CAIKQGPPYEQYF.

The CDR3 here is CSAKTTGIEQYF. The CDR3, as DNA: TGCAGTGCTAAAACGACAGGGATTGAGCAGTACTTC. V gene TRBV20-1 combines with J gene TRBJ2-7; 7 positions match TRBD1. This CDR3 spans 12 amino acids. V lost 4 bases, J lost 7 bases, and 7 bases stayed unmatched. Germline V lookup: CDR1 DFQATT, CDR2 SNEGSKA (reference sequence).

This clonotype turned up a few times. This chain uses TRBV11-2 with TRBJ2-7; D unclear. Trimming stripped 3 bases from V and 7 bases from J, with 4 bases between. The V gene's germline CDR1 is SGHAT and CDR2 FQNNGV. CDR3 length: 10 amino acids. Here the CDR3 DNA reads TGTGCCAGCAGCTTGGTGGAGCAGTACTTC. This encodes CASSLVEQYF.

The V gene is TRBV6-2 or TRBV6-3, the J gene TRBJ2-7, with no clear D. V lost 11 bases to trimming and J lost 4 bases, with 9 bases between them. The CDR3 consists of 10 residues. Germline lookup yields CDR1 MNHEY and CDR2 SVGEGT. DNA of the CDR3: TGTGCCTCAGGAGAGTACGAGCAGTACTTC. Its protein is CASGEYEQYF.

This clonotype was counted only a few times. CDR3 region: CSVSTVNTEAFF. CDR3 coding DNA: TGCAGCGTCTCGACAGTGAACACTGAAGCTTTCTTT. The V call is TRBV29-1, the J call TRBJ1-1, with a weak D call TRBD1 (5 bases). The CDR3 extends over 12 amino acids. V shed 6 bases and J shed 0 bases, with 8 bases lying between them. In germline, CDR1 is SQVTM, CDR2 ANQGSEA.

This clonotype was seen a handful of times. The chain employs TRBV7-2 and TRBJ2-7, with a possible D match to TRBD1 (5 bases). The CDR3 is made up of 14 amino acids. Germline CDR1 is SGHTA and CDR2 is FQGNSA. With 5 bases removed from V and 3 bases from J, the gap between germline ends came to 14 bases. CDR3 sequence: CASSPRRQGYEQYF. The CDR3 nucleotides read TGTGCCAGCAGCCCCCGTCGGCAGGGCTACGAGCAGTACTTC.

The V call is TRBV2, the J call TRBJ2-7; 9 bases are a match to TRBD1. From germline, CDR1 is SNHLY and CDR2 FYNNEI. Germline trimming cut 4 bases from V and 6 bases from J; bases unmatched to any gene: 10. The CDR3 consists of 15 residues. CDR3 sequence reads: CASSGRQGGLGEQYF. For the CDR3, the DNA is TGTGCCAGCAGTGGGAGACAGGGGGGCCTGGGCGAGCAGTACTTC.

The chain recombines TRBV5-4 with TRBJ2-1; 7 bases align to TRBD2. The junction had 6 bases not matched to a gene; V was cut back by 4 bases and J by 5 bases. The germline CDR1 and CDR2 sequences are SGHNT and YYREEE (reference sequence). CDR3 length equals 14 residues. The CDR3, as DNA: TGTGCCAGCAGCGCCAGGACTAGTCACAATGAGCAGTTCTTC. Translating gives CASSARTSHNEQFF.